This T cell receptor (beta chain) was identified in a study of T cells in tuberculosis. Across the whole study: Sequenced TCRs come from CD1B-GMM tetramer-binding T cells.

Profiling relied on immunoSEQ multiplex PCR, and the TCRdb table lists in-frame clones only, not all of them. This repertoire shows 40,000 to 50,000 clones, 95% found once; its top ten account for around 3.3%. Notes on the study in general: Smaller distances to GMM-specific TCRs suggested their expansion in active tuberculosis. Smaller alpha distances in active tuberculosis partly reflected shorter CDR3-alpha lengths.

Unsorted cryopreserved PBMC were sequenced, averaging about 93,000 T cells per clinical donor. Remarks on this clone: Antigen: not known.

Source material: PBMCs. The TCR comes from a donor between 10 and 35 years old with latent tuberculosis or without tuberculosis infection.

Here the CDR3 DNA reads TGTGCCAGCAGCTATCCGGGACAGGGGTATGAAAAACTGTTTTTT. Protein product: CASSYPGQGYEKLFF. The V gene is TRBV5-6, the J gene TRBJ1-4, with TRBD1 identical over 10 bases. This CDR3 has 15 amino acids. Germline CDR1 and CDR2: SGHDT and YYEEEE. V lost 3 bases, J lost 6 bases, and 5 bases stayed unmatched.